This passage covers 21 T cell receptor beta chains from one sample sequenced in a study of CD8+ T cells in alopecia areata. Treatment in this sample: oral pan-JAK inhibitor, 5-10 mg twice daily. Extracted RNA was reverse transcribed into cDNA, the sequencing template. Repertoires were generated with immunoSEQ multiplex PCR, while TCRdb's copy carries only in-frame clones and drops some. Of about 200,000 clones detected, 58% appear once; the ten largest clones hold about 5%. This sample comprised CD4+ T cells sorted from blood, obtained at week 24, from a patient treated with tofacitinib. All receptors derive from a human donor with alopecia areata.

This clone was detected only a few times. The gene calls are TRBV27 and TRBJ2-6, with D possibly TRBD1 on 6 matching bases. The CDR3 runs to 16 residues. Per germline, CDR1 MNHEY and CDR2 SMNVEV (reference sequence). With 4 bases removed from V and 2 bases from J, the gap between germline ends came to 12 bases. The CDR3 bases are TGTGCCAGCAGTTCGGATCAGGGGACTGGGGCCAACGTCCTGACTTTC. As protein: CASSSDQGTGANVLTF.

The sample holds many counts of this clone. V gene TRBV10-3 combines with J gene TRBJ2-1; TRBD1 aligns across 10 bases. The CDR3 extends over 14 amino acids. Germline assignment: CDR1 ENHRY and CDR2 SYGVKD. Trimming at V came to 6 bases and at J to 6 bases, leaving 5 bases not matched to a gene. The CDR3 spells CAIRGTGEGNEQFF. The CDR3 nucleotides are TGTGCCATCAGGGGGACAGGGGAAGGCAATGAGCAGTTCTTC.

The CDR3: CAWTTGLGTDTQYF. CDR3 nucleotides: TGTGCCTGGACTACAGGGTTGGGCACAGATACGCAGTATTTT. The chain combines TRBV30 with TRBJ2-3, with a weak D call TRBD1 (6 bases). V was shortened by 4 bases and J by 1 base, with 12 bases between the two germline ends. The CDR3 is 14 residues long. Germline-derived CDR1 and CDR2 are GTSNPN and SVGIG (reference sequence).

The chain recombines TRBV2 with TRBJ1-2; TRBD1 might be the D (5 bases). The CDR3 runs to 13 residues. Germline V CDR1 and CDR2: SNHLY, FYNNEI. The V end was cut by 6 bases, the J end by 4 bases, with 12 bases between. This CDR3 reads CASRGRGRYGYTF. The CDR3 DNA follows: TGTGCCAGCAGGGGTAGGGGTCGCTATGGCTACACCTTC.

In the case of this clone: The sample carries other DNA sequences with the same CDR3. The rearrangement links TRBV30 to TRBJ2-3; 7 bases align to TRBD2. Trimming removed 3 bases from V and 6 bases from J; junction bases left unmatched: 3. The CDR3 is 12 amino acids. The germline V gene encodes CDR1 GTSNPN and CDR2 SVGIG (reference sequence). This CDR3 is CAWRPGGDTQYF. The CDR3 nucleotides read TGTGCCTGGAGACCGGGAGGCGATACGCAGTATTTT. The full variable domain, completed using reference TRBV30 and TRBJ2-3, is SQTIHQWPATLVQPVGSPLSLECTVEGTSNPNLYWYRQAAGRGLQLLFYSVGIGQISSEVPQNLSASRPQDRQFILSSKKLLLSDSGFYLCAWRPGGDTQYFGPGTRLTVL.

This chain links TRBV5-1 with TRBJ1-1; D gene unclear. Germline CDR1 is SGHRS and CDR2 is YFSETQ. The V gene lost 4 bases and the J gene lost 5 bases, with 9 bases spanning the gap. The length of the CDR3 is 12 residues. The DNA of the CDR3 is TGCGCCAGCAGCCGCCAAGGGACTGAAGCTTTCTTT. As protein: CASSRQGTEAFF.

As concerns this clone: Other DNA sequences from this sample encode an identical CDR3 as well. The chain recombines TRBV30 with TRBJ1-5; D ambiguous. CDR3 length: 13 residues. From germline, CDR1 is GTSNPN and CDR2 SVGIG (reference sequence). The V gene lost 0 bases and the J gene lost 1 base, with 4 bases spanning the gap. The CDR3 DNA reads as TGTGCCTGGAGTGTGGACAGCAATCAGCCCCAGCATTTT. Translated: CAWSVDSNQPQHF.

This clone was detected only a few times. This sequence joins TRBV6-6 and TRBJ1-1; D not resolved. This CDR3 has 13 amino acids. Between the trimmed V and J ends, which lost 0 bases and 3 bases, there was a span of 5 bases. From germline, CDR1 is MNHNY and CDR2 SVGAGI (reference sequence). The DNA of the CDR3 is TGTGCCAGCAGTTACTCTACGGACACTGAAGCTTTCTTT. This translates into CASSYSTDTEAFF.

This clone was detected a few times. The V call is TRBV6-6, the J call TRBJ2-3; TRBD2 agrees at 9 bases. The J segment lost 4 bases and the V segment lost 2 bases, leaving 4 bases of the junction unmatched. Germline assignment: CDR1 MNHNY and CDR2 SVGAGI (reference sequence). The CDR3 runs 15 residues. CDR3 sequence reads: CASSYPGTSSDTQYF. Here the CDR3 DNA reads TGTGCCAGCAGTTACCCCGGGACTAGCTCAGATACGCAGTATTTT.

This clone was observed a handful of times. This chain links TRBV10-3 with TRBJ1-6; possible D gene TRBD1, 5 bases. CDR1 is ENHRY and CDR2 is SYGVKD in the germline V gene. The ends were cut back, 5 bases at V and 2 bases at J, with 13 bases in the middle. The CDR3 is 16 amino acids. CDR3 amino acids: CAISTREGPYNSPLHF. The CDR3 nucleotides read TGTGCCATCAGTACGAGGGAGGGACCCTATAATTCACCCCTCCACTTT.

The J gene is TRBJ2-5, the V gene TRBV30; D uncertain. The V end lost 0 bases, the J end lost 4 bases, and 6 bases lay between the germline ends. Germline V gene sequence: CDR1 GTSNPN, CDR2 SVGIG (reference sequence). There are 12 residues in the CDR3. Here the CDR3 DNA reads TGTGCCTGGAGTGTAAGTGGAGAGACCCAGTACTTC. This gives the protein CAWSVSGETQYF.

The V and J genes are TRBV5-1 and TRBJ1-1; no reliable D call. V was shortened by 2 bases and J by 5 bases, with 10 bases between the two germline ends. Germline V gives CDR1 SGHRS, CDR2 YFSETQ. The CDR3 totals 13 residues. The CDR3 DNA follows: TGCGCCAGCAGCTTCGGAGGAATAACTGAAGCTTTCTTT. This sequence encodes CASSFGGITEAFF.

This clone was seen a handful of times. The gene calls are TRBV9 and TRBJ1-4; TRBD1 is a possible D gene (6 bases). Germline assignment: CDR1 SGDLS and CDR2 YYNGEE. V was clipped by 4 bases and J by 7 bases, with 17 bases between them. This CDR3 is 15 amino acids long. CDR3 sequence reads: CASSRLSGAGEKLFF. Here the CDR3 DNA reads TGTGCCAGCAGCCGCTTGTCAGGGGCTGGTGAAAAACTGTTTTTT.

This clone was seen a few times. The chain employs TRBV4-1 and TRBJ2-5, with a possible D match to TRBD1 (5 bases). CDR1 is MGHRA, CDR2 YSYEKL, per germline. Deletions cut 4 bases from V and 7 bases from J, with 25 bases between. The CDR3 contains 17 residues. CDR3 region: CASSPTPRQPGRATQYF. The CDR3 nucleotides are TGCGCCAGCAGCCCCACCCCCCGACAGCCAGGACGAGCGACCCAGTACTTC.

The V gene is TRBV6-5, the J gene TRBJ2-3; 10 positions match TRBD2. Germline V gene lookup returns CDR1 MNHEY and CDR2 SVGAGI. V was pared by 3 bases and J by 1 base, with 4 bases of the junction left unmatched. The CDR3 runs to 16 residues. The CDR3 nucleotides are TGTGCCAGCAGTTATCAGCGGGGGGGTGGCACAGATACGCAGTATTTT. This sequence encodes CASSYQRGGGTDTQYF.

This chain connects TRBV5-1 to TRBJ1-1, with 7 bases identical to TRBD1. The length of the CDR3 is 15 residues. V lost 0 bases and J lost 1; bases outside the gene matches: 3. Germline V gene data show CDR1 as SGHRS and CDR2 as YFSETQ. CDR3 in amino acids: CASSLGDRRNTEAFF. CDR3 sequence (DNA): TGCGCCAGCAGCTTGGGGGACAGACGGAACACTGAAGCTTTCTTT.

This clone was counted between two and nine times. The sample contains more than one DNA sequence encoding this CDR3. This chain's CDR3 is CASSWDRGYEQYF. As DNA, the CDR3 is TGTGCCAGCAGCTGGGACAGGGGGTACGAGCAGTACTTC. This chain uses TRBV7-3 with TRBJ2-7, with 11 bases aligning to TRBD1. Trimming cost V 4 bases and J 4 bases; bases outside gene matches: 0. The CDR3 covers 13 residues. Germline V lookup: CDR1 SGHTA, CDR2 FQGTGA.

The genes are TRBV6-6 and TRBJ2-5; the match to TRBD2 covers 14 bases. The CDR3 sequence is 16 residues long. The germline V gene encodes CDR1 MNHNY and CDR2 SVGAGI (reference sequence). With V trimmed by 4 bases and J by 5 bases, 6 bases remained unmatched. The CDR3 region has the DNA TGTGCCAGCAGTTCCCGGGGACTAGCGGGAGTTGAGACCCAGTACTTC. Translation gives CASSSRGLAGVETQYF.

A few counts support this clone. The chain carries TRBV27 and TRBJ2-3, with TRBD2 matching 10 bases. The ends lost 8 bases at V and 2 bases at J; junction bases unmatched: 10. Germline assignment: CDR1 MNHEY and CDR2 SMNVEV (reference sequence). CDR3 length: 16 residues. CDR3 in amino acids: CASRTKGLAVTDTQYF. The CDR3 coding sequence is TGTGCCAGCCGAACTAAAGGACTAGCGGTCACAGATACGCAGTATTTT.

The chain carries TRBV6-6 and TRBJ2-7, with D uncertain. This CDR3 has 11 residues. The V gene lost 5 bases and the J gene lost 2 bases, with 4 bases spanning the gap. Germline CDR1 is MNHNY and CDR2 is SVGAGI (reference sequence). CDR3 amino acids: CASSAAYEQYF. The DNA of the CDR3 is TGTGCCAGCAGTGCGGCCTACGAGCAGTACTTC.

A single count supports this clone. This chain uses TRBV6-5 with TRBJ1-5, with 7 bases lining up with TRBD1. The CDR3 consists of 13 residues. Looked up from germline, CDR1 is MNHEY and CDR2 is SVGAGI. V gave up 5 bases and J gave up 7 bases; unmatched junction bases: 5. The DNA of the CDR3 is TGTGCCAGCAGTCTCCAGGGGGGCCAGCCCCAGCATTTT. It yields the protein CASSLQGGQPQHF.